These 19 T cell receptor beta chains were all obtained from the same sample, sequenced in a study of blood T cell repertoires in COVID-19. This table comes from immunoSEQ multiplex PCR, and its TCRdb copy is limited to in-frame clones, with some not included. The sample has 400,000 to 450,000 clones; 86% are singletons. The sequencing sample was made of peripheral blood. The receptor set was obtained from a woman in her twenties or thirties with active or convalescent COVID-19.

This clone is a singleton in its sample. The chain's CDR3 is CASSIIGTGRVETQYF. CDR3 nucleotide sequence: TGTGCCAGCAGCATTATCGGGACAGGCCGGGTAGAGACCCAGTACTTC. This chain connects TRBV7-7 to TRBJ2-5; 8 bases match TRBD1. V lost 5 bases and J lost 4; bases outside the gene matches: 12. The CDR3 is made up of 16 amino acids. Per the germline V gene, CDR1 is SSHAT and CDR2 is FNYEAQ (reference sequence).

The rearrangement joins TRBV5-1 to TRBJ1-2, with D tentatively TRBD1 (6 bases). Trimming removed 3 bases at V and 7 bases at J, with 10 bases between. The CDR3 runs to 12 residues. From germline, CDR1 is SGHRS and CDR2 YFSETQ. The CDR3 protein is CASSSGQFGYTF. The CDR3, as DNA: TGCGCCAGCAGCTCCGGACAGTTTGGCTACACCTTC.

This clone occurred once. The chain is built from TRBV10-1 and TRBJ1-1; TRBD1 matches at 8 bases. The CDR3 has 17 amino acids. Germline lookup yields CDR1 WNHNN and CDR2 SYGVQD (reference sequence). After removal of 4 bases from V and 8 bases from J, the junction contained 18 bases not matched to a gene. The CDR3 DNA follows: TGCGCCAGCAGTGGAAGTCCAGGGGGCGGTCAAACCCTCGAAGCTTTCTTT. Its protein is CASSGSPGGGQTLEAFF.

CDR3 in amino acids: CASSRRSGAEAFF. The CDR3 nucleotides are TGCGCCAGCAGCAGGAGGTCAGGCGCTGAAGCTTTCTTT. This rearrangement joins TRBV5-1 to TRBJ1-1, with D hard to call. The germline CDR1 and CDR2 sequences are SGHRS and YFSETQ. The CDR3 is 13 residues long. Trimming took 4 bases from V and 6 from J, leaving 13 bases between them.

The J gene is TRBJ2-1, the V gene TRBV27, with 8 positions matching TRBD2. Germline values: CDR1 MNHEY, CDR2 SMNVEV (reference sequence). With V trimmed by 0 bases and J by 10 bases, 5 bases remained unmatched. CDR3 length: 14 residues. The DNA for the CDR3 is TGTGCCAGCAGTTTATCGTACGGGAGGGGGGAGCAGTTCTTC. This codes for CASSLSYGRGEQFF.

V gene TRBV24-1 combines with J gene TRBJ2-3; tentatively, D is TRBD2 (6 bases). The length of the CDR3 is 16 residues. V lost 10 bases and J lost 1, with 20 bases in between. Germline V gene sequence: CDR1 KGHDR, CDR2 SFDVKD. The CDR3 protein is CATSQSGVGGTDTQYF. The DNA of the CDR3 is TGTGCCACTTCGCAGTCGGGAGTGGGAGGCACAGATACGCAGTATTTT.

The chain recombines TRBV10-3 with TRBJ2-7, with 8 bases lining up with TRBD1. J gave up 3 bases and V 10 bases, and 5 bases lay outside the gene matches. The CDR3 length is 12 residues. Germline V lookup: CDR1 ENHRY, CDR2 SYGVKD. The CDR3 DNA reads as TGTGCCACCAGACAGGGGTTCTACGAGCAGTACTTC. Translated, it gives CATRQGFYEQYF.

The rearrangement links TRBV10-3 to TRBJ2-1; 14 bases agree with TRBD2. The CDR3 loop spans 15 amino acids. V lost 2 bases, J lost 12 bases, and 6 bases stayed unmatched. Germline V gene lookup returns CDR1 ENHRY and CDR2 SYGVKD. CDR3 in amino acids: CAISEHGTSGSGQFF. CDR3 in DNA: TGTGCCATCAGTGAGCATGGGACTAGCGGGAGTGGGCAGTTCTTC.

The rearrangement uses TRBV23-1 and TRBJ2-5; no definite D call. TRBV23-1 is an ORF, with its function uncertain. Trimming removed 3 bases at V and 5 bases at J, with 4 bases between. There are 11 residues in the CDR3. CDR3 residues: CASSHRETQYF. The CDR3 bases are TGCGCCAGCAGTCACAGGGAGACCCAGTACTTC.

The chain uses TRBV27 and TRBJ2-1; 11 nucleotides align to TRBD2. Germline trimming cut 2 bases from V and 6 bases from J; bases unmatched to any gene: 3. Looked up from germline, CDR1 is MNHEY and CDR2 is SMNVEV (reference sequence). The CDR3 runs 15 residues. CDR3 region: CASSLLAGGRNEQFF. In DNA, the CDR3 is TGTGCCAGCAGTTTACTAGCGGGAGGTCGCAATGAGCAGTTCTTC.

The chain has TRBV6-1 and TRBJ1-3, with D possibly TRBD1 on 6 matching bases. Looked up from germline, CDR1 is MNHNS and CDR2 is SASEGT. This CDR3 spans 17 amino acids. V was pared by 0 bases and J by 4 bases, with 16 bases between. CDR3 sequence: CASSEATYRVTGNTIYF. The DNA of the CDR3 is TGTGCCAGCAGTGAAGCAACTTACAGGGTGACGGGAAACACCATATATTTT.

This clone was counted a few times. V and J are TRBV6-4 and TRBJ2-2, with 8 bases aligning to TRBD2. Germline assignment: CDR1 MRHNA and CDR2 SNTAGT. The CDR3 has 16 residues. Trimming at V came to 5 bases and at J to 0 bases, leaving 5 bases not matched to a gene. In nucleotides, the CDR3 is TGTGCCAGCAGTACGTTAGCGGGATCGAACACCGGGGAGCTGTTTTTT. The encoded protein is CASSTLAGSNTGELFF.

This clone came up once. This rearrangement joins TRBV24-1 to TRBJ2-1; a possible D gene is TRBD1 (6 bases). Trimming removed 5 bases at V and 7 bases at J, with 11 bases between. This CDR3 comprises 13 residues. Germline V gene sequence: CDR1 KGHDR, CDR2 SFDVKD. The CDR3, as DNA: TGTGCCACCAGTGGCATGACAGGAAATGAGCAGTTCTTC. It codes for CATSGMTGNEQFF.

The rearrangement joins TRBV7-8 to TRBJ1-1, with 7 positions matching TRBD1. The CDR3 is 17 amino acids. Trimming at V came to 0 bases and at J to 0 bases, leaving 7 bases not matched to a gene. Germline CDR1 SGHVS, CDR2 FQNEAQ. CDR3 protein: CASSLAGQLTMNTEAFF. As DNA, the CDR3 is TGTGCCAGCAGCTTAGCGGGACAGTTGACGATGAACACTGAAGCTTTCTTT. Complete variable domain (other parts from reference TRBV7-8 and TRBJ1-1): GAGVSQSPRYKVAKRGQDVALRCDPISGHVSLFWYQQALGQGPEFLTYFQNEAQLDKSGLPSDRFFAERPEGSVSTLKIQRTQQEDSAVYLCASSLAGQLTMNTEAFFGQGTRLTVV.

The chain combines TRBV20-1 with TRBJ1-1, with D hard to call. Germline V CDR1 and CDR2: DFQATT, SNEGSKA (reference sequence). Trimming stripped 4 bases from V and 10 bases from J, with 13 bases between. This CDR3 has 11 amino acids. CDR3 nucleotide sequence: TGCAGTGCTACAAAGGCTGGCGGAGCTTTCTTT. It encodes CSATKAGGAFF.

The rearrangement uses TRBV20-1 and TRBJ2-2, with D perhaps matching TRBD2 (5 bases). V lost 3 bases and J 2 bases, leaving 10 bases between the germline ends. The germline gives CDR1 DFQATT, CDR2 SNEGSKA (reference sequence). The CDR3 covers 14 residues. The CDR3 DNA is TGCAGTGCTAGTCTAGCCGTTAACACCGGGGAGCTGTTTTTT. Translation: CSASLAVNTGELFF.

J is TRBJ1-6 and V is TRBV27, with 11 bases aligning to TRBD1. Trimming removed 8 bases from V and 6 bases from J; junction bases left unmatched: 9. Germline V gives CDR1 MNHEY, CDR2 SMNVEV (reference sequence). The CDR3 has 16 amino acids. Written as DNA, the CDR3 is TGTGCCAGCGGATCATTAGGGACAGGGGGTAATTCACCCCTCCACTTT. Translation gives CASGSLGTGGNSPLHF.

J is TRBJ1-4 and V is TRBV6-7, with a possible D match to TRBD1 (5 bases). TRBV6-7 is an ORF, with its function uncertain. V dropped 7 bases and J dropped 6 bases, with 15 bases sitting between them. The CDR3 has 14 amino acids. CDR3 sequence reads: CASTNSAGDEKLFF. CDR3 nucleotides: TGTGCCAGCACGAATAGCGCGGGGGATGAAAAACTGTTTTTT.

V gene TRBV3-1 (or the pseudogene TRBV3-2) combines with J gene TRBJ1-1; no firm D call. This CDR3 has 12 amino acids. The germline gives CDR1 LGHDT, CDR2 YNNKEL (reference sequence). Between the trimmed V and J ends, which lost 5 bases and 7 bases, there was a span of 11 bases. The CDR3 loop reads CASSEVGDEAFF. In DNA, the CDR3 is TGTGCCAGCAGCGAGGTCGGGGATGAAGCTTTCTTT.